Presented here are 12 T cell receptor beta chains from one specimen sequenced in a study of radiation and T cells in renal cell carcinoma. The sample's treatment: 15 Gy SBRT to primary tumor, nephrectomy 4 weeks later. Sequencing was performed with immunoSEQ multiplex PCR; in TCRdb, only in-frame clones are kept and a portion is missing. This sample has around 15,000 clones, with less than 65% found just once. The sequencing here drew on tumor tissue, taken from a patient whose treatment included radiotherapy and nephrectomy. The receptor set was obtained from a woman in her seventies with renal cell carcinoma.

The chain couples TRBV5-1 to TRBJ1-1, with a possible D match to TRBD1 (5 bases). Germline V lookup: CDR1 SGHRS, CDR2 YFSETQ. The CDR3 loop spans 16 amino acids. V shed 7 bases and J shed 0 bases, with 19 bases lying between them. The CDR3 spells CASLPPGGAVNTEAFF. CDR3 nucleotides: TGCGCCAGCCTACCCCCGGGTGGGGCCGTGAACACTGAAGCTTTCTTT.

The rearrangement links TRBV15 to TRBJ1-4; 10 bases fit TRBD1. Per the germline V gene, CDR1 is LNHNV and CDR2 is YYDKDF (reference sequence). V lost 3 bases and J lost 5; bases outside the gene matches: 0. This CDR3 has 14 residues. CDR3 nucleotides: TGTGCCACCAGCAGGGGACAGGGGAATGAAAAACTGTTTTTT. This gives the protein CATSRGQGNEKLFF.

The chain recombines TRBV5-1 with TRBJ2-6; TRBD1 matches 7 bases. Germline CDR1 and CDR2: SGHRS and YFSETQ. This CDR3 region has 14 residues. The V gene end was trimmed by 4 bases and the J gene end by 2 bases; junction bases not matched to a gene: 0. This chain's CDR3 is CASSDRAGANVLTF. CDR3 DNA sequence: TGCGCCAGCAGCGACAGGGCTGGGGCCAACGTCCTGACTTTC.

The CDR3 nucleotides are TGTGCCAGCAGAGGGACAGGGGAGCCCGGGGAGCTGTTTTTT. Amino acid sequence: CASRGTGEPGELFF. This chain joins TRBV2 and TRBJ2-2, with 10 bases matching TRBD1. Unmatched junction bases numbered 4, after V lost 6 bases and J lost 6 bases. Germline V gene lookup returns CDR1 SNHLY and CDR2 FYNNEI. The length of the CDR3 is 14 residues.

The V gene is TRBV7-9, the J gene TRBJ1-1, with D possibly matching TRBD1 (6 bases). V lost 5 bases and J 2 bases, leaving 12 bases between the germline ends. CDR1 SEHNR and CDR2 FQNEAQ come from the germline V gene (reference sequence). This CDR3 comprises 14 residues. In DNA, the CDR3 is TGTGCCAGCAGCCCGCTGACAGGCAACACTGAAGCTTTCTTT. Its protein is CASSPLTGNTEAFF.

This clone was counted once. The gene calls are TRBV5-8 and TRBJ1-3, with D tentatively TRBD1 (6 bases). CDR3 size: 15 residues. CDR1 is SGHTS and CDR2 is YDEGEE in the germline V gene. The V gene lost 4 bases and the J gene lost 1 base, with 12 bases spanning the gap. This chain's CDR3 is CASSQQGYSGNTIYF. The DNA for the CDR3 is TGTGCCAGCAGCCAACAGGGATATTCTGGAAACACCATATATTTT.

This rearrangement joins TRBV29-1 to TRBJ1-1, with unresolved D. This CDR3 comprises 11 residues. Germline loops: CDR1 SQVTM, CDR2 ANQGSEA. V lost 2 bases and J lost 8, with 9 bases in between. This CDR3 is CSVEWSGEAFF. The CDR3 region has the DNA TGCAGCGTTGAATGGTCTGGGGAAGCTTTCTTT.

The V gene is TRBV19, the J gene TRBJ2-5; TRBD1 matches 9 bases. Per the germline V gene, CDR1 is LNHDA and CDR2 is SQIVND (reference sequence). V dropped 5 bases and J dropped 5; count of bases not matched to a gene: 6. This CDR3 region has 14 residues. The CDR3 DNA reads TGTGCCAGTAGTGTCATTACAGGGGGCGAGACCCAGTACTTC. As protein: CASSVITGGETQYF. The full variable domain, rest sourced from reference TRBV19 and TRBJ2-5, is DGGITQSPKYLFRKEGQNVTLSCEQNLNHDAMYWYRQDPGQGLRLIYYSQIVNDFQKGDIAEGYSVSREKKESFPLTVTSAQKNPTAFYLCASSVITGGETQYFGPGTRLLVL.

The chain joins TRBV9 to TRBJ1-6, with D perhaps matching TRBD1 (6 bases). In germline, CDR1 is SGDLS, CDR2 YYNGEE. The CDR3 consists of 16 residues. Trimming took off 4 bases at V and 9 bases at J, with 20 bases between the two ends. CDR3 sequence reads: CASSTDGAGEASPLHF. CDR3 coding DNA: TGTGCCAGCAGCACCGACGGGGCAGGGGAAGCTTCACCCCTCCACTTT. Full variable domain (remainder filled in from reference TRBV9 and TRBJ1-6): DSGVTQTPKHLITATGQRVTLRCSPRSGDLSVYWYQQSLDQGLQFLIQYYNGEERAKGNILERFSAQQFPDLHSELNLSSLELGDSALYFCASSTDGAGEASPLHFGNGTRLTVT.

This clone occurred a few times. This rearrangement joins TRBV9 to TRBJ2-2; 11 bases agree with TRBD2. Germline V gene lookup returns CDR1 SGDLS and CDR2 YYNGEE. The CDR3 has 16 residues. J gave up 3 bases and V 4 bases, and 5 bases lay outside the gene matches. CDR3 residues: CASSLSGGADTGELFF. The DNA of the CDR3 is TGTGCCAGCAGCCTTAGCGGGGGGGCGGACACCGGGGAGCTGTTTTTT.

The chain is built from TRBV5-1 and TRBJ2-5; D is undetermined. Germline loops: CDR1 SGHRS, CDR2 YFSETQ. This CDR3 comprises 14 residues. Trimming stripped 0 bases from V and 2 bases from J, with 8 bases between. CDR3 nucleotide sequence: TGCGCCAGCAGCTTGGACGCTTCTCAAGAGACCCAGTACTTC. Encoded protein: CASSLDASQETQYF.

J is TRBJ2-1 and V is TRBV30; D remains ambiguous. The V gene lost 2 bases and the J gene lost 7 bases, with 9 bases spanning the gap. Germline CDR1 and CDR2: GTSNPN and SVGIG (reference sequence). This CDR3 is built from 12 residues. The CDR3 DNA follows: TGTGCCTGGAGTCAACGGCGGAATGAGCAGTTCTTC. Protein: CAWSQRRNEQFF.